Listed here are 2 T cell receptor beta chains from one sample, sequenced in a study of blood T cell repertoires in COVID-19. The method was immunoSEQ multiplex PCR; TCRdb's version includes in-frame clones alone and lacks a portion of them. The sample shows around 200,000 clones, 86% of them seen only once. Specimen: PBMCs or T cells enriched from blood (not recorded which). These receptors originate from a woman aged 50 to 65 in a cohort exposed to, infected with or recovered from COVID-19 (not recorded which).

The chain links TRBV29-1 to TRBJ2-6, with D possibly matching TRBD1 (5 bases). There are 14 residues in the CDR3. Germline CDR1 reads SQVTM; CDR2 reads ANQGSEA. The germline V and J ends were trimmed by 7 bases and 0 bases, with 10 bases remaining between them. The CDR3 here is CSAGDSSGANVLTF. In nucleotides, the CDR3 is TGCAGCGCTGGAGACAGCTCTGGGGCCAACGTCCTGACTTTC.

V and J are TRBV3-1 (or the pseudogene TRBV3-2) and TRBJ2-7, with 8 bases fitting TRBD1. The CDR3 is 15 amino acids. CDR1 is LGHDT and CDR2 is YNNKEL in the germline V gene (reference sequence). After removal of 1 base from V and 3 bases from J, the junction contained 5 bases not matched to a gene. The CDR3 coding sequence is TGTGCCAGCAGCCAAGTAACAGGGGGTGACTACGAGCAGTACTTC. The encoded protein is CASSQVTGGDYEQYF.